Each of the 21 T cell receptor beta chains below was sequenced from the same sample in a study of T-cell reconstitution after alpha-beta-depleted transplantation in children. Unique molecular identifiers tagged the TCRbeta library. MiXCR was run by TCRdb on the PCR reads, yielding one entry per CDR3 protein. The repertoire holds hundreds of thousands of distinct CDR3 sequences, around 17% seen once, with around 5% in the top ten. The specimen was PBMCs, mostly from graft donor cells, collected 360 days after TCRalphabeta/CD19-depleted stem cell transplant. The receptors were sampled from a male patient aged 10 to 17 who had a stem cell transplant for acute lymphoblastic leukemia, so the T cells may come from the graft donor.

The chain combines TRBV11-2 with TRBJ2-7, with D perhaps TRBD2 (6 bases). V was cut by 1 base and J by 0 bases, with 13 bases left in between. The CDR3 extends over 16 amino acids. CDR1 and CDR2 (germline): SGHAT, FQNNGV. The CDR3 region has the DNA TGTGCCAGCAGCTTAGCAGTGGGTAGCGGCTCCTACGAGCAGTACTTC. Translated: CASSLAVGSGSYEQYF. Full variable domain (missing parts from reference TRBV11-2 and TRBJ2-7): EAGVAQSPRYKIIEKRQSVAFWCNPISGHATLYWYQQILGQGPKLLIQFQNNGVVDDSQLPKDRFSAERLKGVDSTLKIQPAKLEDSAVYLCASSLAVGSGSYEQYFGPGTRLTVT.

This clonotype was seen ten or more times. The gene calls are TRBV16 and TRBJ2-4; weak D call: TRBD2 (5 bases). The CDR3 covers 16 residues. CDR1 is KGHSY, CDR2 FQNENV, per germline. V lost 4 bases, J lost 0 bases, and 13 bases lay in between. The CDR3 loop reads CASSLLGELAKNIQYF. The DNA of the CDR3 is TGTGCCAGCAGCCTTCTCGGGGAGTTAGCCAAAAACATTCAGTACTTC.

The genes are TRBV20-1 and TRBJ2-7; 7 bases fit TRBD1. The germline V gene has CDR1 DFQATT and CDR2 SNEGSKA (reference sequence). V was clipped by 0 bases and J by 2 bases; unmatched bases: 19. The CDR3 is 19 amino acids. The CDR3 region is CSARDPRGSKSGAPYEQYF. The CDR3 DNA reads as TGCAGTGCTAGAGACCCCAGGGGGAGTAAGTCTGGCGCACCCTACGAGCAGTACTTC.

The sample holds a few counts of this clonotype. The chain links TRBV20-1 to TRBJ2-7, with 11 bases fitting TRBD2. Germline V gene lookup returns CDR1 DFQATT and CDR2 SNEGSKA (reference sequence). The CDR3 runs 14 residues. Losses at the gene ends were 5 bases for V and 4 bases for J; bases not matched to a gene: 7. The DNA of the CDR3 is TGCAGTGCTGTTAGCGGGAGGGCCATGTACGAGCAGTACTTC. Translating it yields CSAVSGRAMYEQYF.

In its sample, this clonotype was seen a few times. The V gene is TRBV4-1, the J gene TRBJ2-7; TRBD1 matches at 9 bases. The germline gives CDR1 MGHRA, CDR2 YSYEKL. This CDR3 contains 18 residues. The trim removed 5 bases at V and 5 bases at J, leaving 19 bases unmatched. The CDR3: CASSTRYYRTGVYHEQYF. CDR3 sequence (DNA): TGCGCCAGCAGCACAAGATACTATAGGACAGGGGTATATCACGAGCAGTACTTC.

This clonotype came up a few times. The J gene is TRBJ2-7, the V gene TRBV4-3; tentative D call: TRBD1 (6 bases). The V gene's germline CDR1 is LGHNA and CDR2 YSLEER. The CDR3 runs 16 residues. Trimming stripped 0 bases from V and 7 bases from J, with 19 bases between. CDR3: CASSQDWDQGQREQYF. CDR3 nucleotide sequence: TGCGCCAGCAGCCAAGATTGGGATCAGGGGCAGAGAGAGCAGTACTTC.

The chain recombines TRBV7-9 with TRBJ2-1; the D gene is possibly TRBD1 (6 bases). The CDR3 runs 17 residues. Germline CDR1 and CDR2: SEHNR and FQNEAQ (reference sequence). Trimming left V 5 bases short and J 4 bases short, with 21 bases between. The CDR3 loop is CASSARVSSQGYNEQFF. The CDR3 nucleotides are TGTGCCAGCAGCGCCCGGGTCTCGTCCCAGGGGTACAATGAGCAGTTCTTC.

The chain employs TRBV3-1 and TRBJ2-1; 10 bases map to TRBD2. The length of the CDR3 is 15 residues. Losses at the gene ends were 4 bases for V and 4 bases for J; bases not matched to a gene: 4. Germline-derived CDR1 and CDR2 are LGHDT and YNNKEL (reference sequence). The DNA of the CDR3 is TGTGCCAGCAGCCTCAGCGGGGGGGTTTACAATGAGCAGTTCTTC. Its protein is CASSLSGGVYNEQFF.

The chain combines TRBV29-1 with TRBJ1-1; D gene uncertain. V lost 6 bases and J lost 0, with 20 bases in between. The CDR3 contains 16 residues. Per germline, CDR1 SQVTM and CDR2 ANQGSEA. CDR3 loop: CSVESTYSQMNTEAFF. In DNA, the CDR3 is TGCAGCGTAGAATCCACCTACTCTCAGATGAACACTGAAGCTTTCTTT.

This rearrangement joins TRBV15 to TRBJ2-1; TRBD2 aligns across 7 bases. This CDR3 spans 16 amino acids. J was trimmed by 9 bases and V by 3 bases; bases with no gene match: 14. The V gene's germline CDR1 is LNHNV and CDR2 YYDKDF (reference sequence). The CDR3 is CATSSPTSLTLFEQFF. The CDR3 bases are TGTGCCACCAGCAGTCCGACTAGCCTCACCCTTTTTGAGCAGTTCTTC.

The V call is TRBV28, the J call TRBJ2-7, with D tentatively TRBD2 (5 bases). Germline V gene lookup returns CDR1 MDHEN and CDR2 SYDVKM. Trimming removed 2 bases at V and 3 bases at J, with 11 bases between. The CDR3 has 14 amino acids. The CDR3 coding sequence is TGTGCCAGCAGTTTAAGGGAGAACTTCTACGAGCAGTACTTC. Its protein product is CASSLRENFYEQYF.

This chain connects TRBV7-9 to TRBJ2-3, with 8 positions matching TRBD1. The CDR3 consists of 16 residues. Losses at the gene ends were 5 bases for V and 5 bases for J; bases not matched to a gene: 12. Germline CDR1 SEHNR, CDR2 FQNEAQ (reference sequence). The CDR3 sequence is CASSLWTGLEGDTQYF. The CDR3 nucleotides read TGTGCCAGCAGCCTATGGACAGGGTTAGAGGGAGATACGCAGTATTTT.

This clonotype was observed many times. The chain carries TRBV5-1 and TRBJ2-1; a possible D gene is TRBD1 (6 bases). The CDR3 length is 15 residues. Germline-derived CDR1 and CDR2 are SGHRS and YFSETQ. The V and J ends lost 4 bases and 1 base respectively, with 12 bases between them. CDR3 sequence reads: CASSPRQASYNEQFF. CDR3 DNA: TGCGCCAGCAGCCCCCGACAGGCTTCCTACAATGAGCAGTTCTTC.

This clonotype has more than one count but fewer than ten. This sequence joins TRBV4-1 and TRBJ2-1; D is perhaps TRBD2 (6 bases). Looked up from germline, CDR1 is MGHRA and CDR2 is YSYEKL. V dropped 4 bases and J dropped 1 base, with 14 bases sitting between them. This CDR3 contains 16 residues. CDR3 in amino acids: CASSLWEEGSYNEQFF. DNA for the CDR3: TGCGCCAGCAGCCTATGGGAGGAGGGATCCTACAATGAGCAGTTCTTC.

The rearrangement joins TRBV25-1 to TRBJ2-7; D uncertain. V lost 3 bases and J lost 0, with 12 bases in between. This CDR3 is built from 15 residues. Germline CDR1 MGHDK, CDR2 SYGVNS. CDR3 sequence: CASSDYEIASYEQYF. As DNA, the CDR3 is TGTGCCAGCAGTGATTACGAGATTGCCTCCTACGAGCAGTACTTC.

This clonotype was seen a handful of times. The chain employs TRBV12-3 or TRBV12-4 and TRBJ1-2; D may be TRBD1 (6 bases). Between the trimmed V and J ends, which lost 6 bases and 10 bases, there was a span of 21 bases. This CDR3 is built from 14 residues. Here the CDR3 DNA reads TGTGCCAGCAGGATAGGGGGATCTTATTCTGTCTACACCTTC. Translating gives CASRIGGSYSVYTF.

The rearrangement links TRBV10-3 to TRBJ2-7; 7 bases line up with TRBD2. The J segment lost 1 base and the V segment lost 9 bases, leaving 9 bases of the junction unmatched. This CDR3 comprises 14 residues. CDR1 is ENHRY, CDR2 SYGVKD, per germline. CDR3 DNA: TGTGCCATGGCGGTTGGGGAGGGGTCCTACGAGCAGTACTTC. It encodes CAMAVGEGSYEQYF.

V and J are TRBV28 and TRBJ2-1, with D perhaps given as TRBD1 or TRBD2 (5 bases each). CDR3 length equals 16 residues. Germline V gene data show CDR1 as MDHEN and CDR2 as SYDVKM. The germline V and J ends were trimmed by 5 bases and 4 bases, with 18 bases remaining between them. CDR3 sequence: CASSPYRDRAYNEQFF. In DNA, the CDR3 is TGTGCCAGCAGTCCCTACCGGGACCGAGCATACAATGAGCAGTTCTTC.

This clonotype came up a few times. CDR3 nucleotide sequence: TGCAGTGCCCCTCTCAACTACCAAGAGACCCAGTACTTC. Translated, it gives CSAPLNYQETQYF. The chain uses TRBV20-1 and TRBJ2-5; D is unclear. V was trimmed by 6 bases and J by 0 bases, leaving 11 bases between them. The CDR3 totals 13 residues. Germline V gives CDR1 DFQATT, CDR2 SNEGSKA (reference sequence).

This clonotype was seen more than once but under ten times. The J gene is TRBJ1-6, the V gene TRBV7-6; no reliable D call. From germline, CDR1 is SGHVS and CDR2 FNYEAQ. The CDR3 runs 18 residues. Trimming removed 5 bases at V and 0 bases at J, with 17 bases between. CDR3 loop: CASSPWPIRSSYNSPLHF. The CDR3 nucleotides read TGTGCCAGCAGCCCGTGGCCGATCAGGAGCTCCTATAATTCACCCCTCCACTTT.

V is TRBV24-1 and J is TRBJ2-1; TRBD2 aligns across 12 bases. Germline CDR1 is KGHDR and CDR2 is SFDVKD. Trimming cost V 3 bases and J 6 bases; bases outside gene matches: 8. The CDR3 has 17 amino acids. The CDR3, as DNA: TGTGCCACCAGTGATCCGCGGACTAGCGGGAACTCCAATGAGCAGTTCTTC. Translating it yields CATSDPRTSGNSNEQFF.